A selection of T cell receptor beta chains follows, all from one sample in a study of metastatic and nonmetastatic thyroid tumors. TCRdb reassembled clones from the PCR reads with MiXCR. The sample contains under 35,000 clones, around a quarter of which appear only once. Sequencing was carried out using blood. Receptors were obtained from a female donor with papillary thyroid cancer or a benign thyroid nodule (not recorded which). Some clones in this sample may be carry-over from other donors' samples. Each CDR3 is given with its conserved first and last residue. The D gene is left open where the match is weak. Clone size is stated in some rows and not others, as once, few, many or a class when expanded.

j_call: TRBJ1-5
v_call: TRBV6-2/TRBV6-3
d_call: -
clone_size: -
cdr3_nt: TGTGCCAGCAGCTGGACCGCATATAGCAATCAGCCCCAGCATTTT
cdr3_aa: CASSWTAYSNQPQHF

j_call: TRBJ1-2
v_call: TRBV28
d_call: TRBD1
clone_size: few
cdr3_nt: TGTGCCAACAACCGGGACAGCAAATATGGCTACACCTTC
cdr3_aa: CANNRDSKYGYTF

j_call: TRBJ2-1
v_call: TRBV10-3
d_call: -
clone_size: -
cdr3_nt: TGTGCCATCAGTGACTACAATGAGCAGTTCTTC
cdr3_aa: CAISDYNEQFF

j_call: TRBJ1-2
v_call: TRBV24-1
d_call: TRBD1
clone_size: few
cdr3_nt: TGTGCCACCAGCTACAAGACAGGGACTAACTATGGCTACACCTTC
cdr3_aa: CATSYKTGTNYGYTF

j_call: TRBJ2-1
v_call: TRBV11-2
d_call: -
clone_size: medium-sized
cdr3_nt: TGTGCCAGCAGCTTGGGTCACGGGAATGAGCAGTTCTTC
cdr3_aa: CASSLGHGNEQFF

j_call: TRBJ2-7
v_call: TRBV9
d_call: -
clone_size: many
cdr3_nt: TGTGCCAGCAGCGTCCAGGGGGGGCCCTACGAGCAGTACTTC
cdr3_aa: CASSVQGGPYEQYF

j_call: TRBJ2-1
v_call: TRBV15
d_call: -
clone_size: few
cdr3_nt: TGTGCCACCAGCTCCCGATTTGCGTACCATGAGCAGTTCTTC
cdr3_aa: CATSSRFAYHEQFF

j_call: TRBJ1-2
v_call: TRBV7-3
d_call: -
clone_size: -
cdr3_nt: TGTGCCAGCAGCTTAACCCCATGGTGTGGCGGCTACACCTTC
cdr3_aa: CASSLTPWCGGYTF

j_call: TRBJ1-1
v_call: TRBV7-8
d_call: TRBD1
clone_size: -
cdr3_nt: TGTGCCAGCAGCACAAGGACAGGAATGAACACTGAAGATTTCTTT
cdr3_aa: CASSTRTGMNTEDFF

j_call: TRBJ1-5
v_call: TRBV27
d_call: -
clone_size: many
cdr3_nt: TGTGCCAGCAGTTTATCCCCCCGTAATCAGCCCCAGCATTTT
cdr3_aa: CASSLSPRNQPQHF

j_call: TRBJ1-2
v_call: TRBV28
d_call: -
clone_size: medium-sized
cdr3_nt: TGTGCCAGCAGTCGAAAGGGGTATGGCTACACCTTC
cdr3_aa: CASSRKGYGYTF

j_call: TRBJ1-2
v_call: TRBV28
d_call: -
clone_size: few
cdr3_nt: TGTGCCAGCATTTTAGGAAAAAGGTGTGGCTACACCTTC
cdr3_aa: CASILGKRCGYTF

j_call: TRBJ2-3
v_call: TRBV2
d_call: -
clone_size: -
cdr3_nt: TGTGCCAGCATAGGTGGCGGGGGCAGGACAGATACGCAGTATTTT
cdr3_aa: CASIGGGGRTDTQYF

j_call: TRBJ1-5
v_call: TRBV4-1
d_call: -
clone_size: medium-sized
cdr3_nt: TGCGCCAGCAGCCAGGGACACTTCAATCAGCCCCAGCATTTT
cdr3_aa: CASSQGHFNQPQHF

j_call: TRBJ2-2
v_call: TRBV6-5
d_call: -
clone_size: -
cdr3_nt: TGTGCCAGCAGATTATCGGGAGTGAGTACCGTGGAGCTGTTTTTT
cdr3_aa: CASRLSGVSTVELFF